This entry is about one TCR beta chain. Its antigen is still unknown. This sample is drawn from a study of T cells after yellow fever vaccination. Study outcomes and limitations: Though weaker, the secondary response peaked faster, on day 5 versus 15. Researchers cautioned that FACS-sorted repertoires could harbor abundant clonotypes contaminating from the bulk population. The appearance of a small share of clonotypes in both CD4 and CD8 compartments was observed.

TCRdb reanalysed the 5' RACE reads using MiXCR and keeps one entry per CDR3 protein. Of about 160,000 distinct CDR3 sequences listed, about 7% are singletons. There are 14 residues in the CDR3. The ends were cut back, 0 bases at V and 7 bases at J, with 11 bases in the middle. In germline, CDR1 is SGHDT, CDR2 YYEEEE. The TCR originated in a man between 18 and 29 years old who received the YFV17D yellow fever vaccine. This chain uses TRBV5-6 with TRBJ1-5; D is undetermined. The sequences come from CD4+ T cells sorted from PBMCs, collected 4 to 6 days after the first yellow fever vaccination. The CDR3 sequence: CASSLEGTGQPQHF. As DNA, the CDR3 is TGTGCCAGCAGCTTGGAGGGTACGGGCCAGCCCCAGCATTTT.